This T cell receptor (beta chain) was retrieved from a study of T-cell reconstitution after alpha-beta-depleted transplantation in children. The library targeted TCRbeta and was prepared with unique molecular identifiers. A single record per CDR3 protein comes from TCRdb applying MiXCR to the PCR reads. The table shows over 400,000 distinct CDR3 sequences, with about 45% occurring only once. With regard to this clonotype: Its specificity is unknown.

J lost 7 bases, V lost 5 bases, and 8 bases had no gene match. This CDR3 has 15 amino acids. The germline V gene has CDR1 MDHEN and CDR2 SYDVKM. Findings of the study overall: Reports say that about two months after transplant, the alpha-beta T cells came out of several hundred graft clones that had expanded. Some patients' high day-60 TCRbeta diversity was attributed to recipient cells surviving conditioning. One year post-transplant, T-cell counts and diversity were largely derived from T cells produced anew.

This receptor was taken from a girl aged 2 to 10 with aplastic anemia, due to receive a stem cell transplant. Specimen: PBMCs, collected before TCRalphabeta/CD19-depleted stem cell transplant. V is TRBV28 and J is TRBJ2-7; 13 nucleotides agree with TRBD2. Here the CDR3 reads CASSPGLAGSLEQYF. CDR3 bases: TGTGCCAGCAGTCCGGGACTAGCGGGAAGTTTGGAGCAGTACTTC.